These T cell receptor beta chains were read from a single sample in a study of CD8+ T cells in alopecia areata. Produced via immunoSEQ multiplex PCR; TCRdb's table is partial and in-frame only. The sample holds 200,000 to 250,000 clones, around two fifths seen once. This material consisted of CD4+ T cells sorted from blood, taken at week 34, from a patient treated with tofacitinib. All receptors derive from a human donor with alopecia areata. The CDR3 runs from the conserved cysteine through the conserved F or W. The D gene is left open where the match is weak. Rows give clone size only sometimes, using once, few, many, or a class for an expanded clone.

size | J | V | D | CDR3 | DNA
. | TRBJ2-1 | TRBV4-2 | TRBD2 | CASSQDLRTSGREEQFF | TGTGCCAGCAGCCAAGATCTGAGGACTAGCGGGAGAGAGGAGCAGTTCTTC
. | TRBJ1-2 | TRBV29-1 | TRBD1 | CSVVGQGDNNYGYTF | TGCAGCGTTGTGGGACAGGGGGACAATAACTATGGCTACACCTTC
. | TRBJ1-2 | TRBV7-3 | . | CASSLVSRALNGYTF | TGTGCCAGCAGCTTAGTCAGCAGGGCGTTGAATGGCTACACCTTC
few | TRBJ2-1 | TRBV25-1 | TRBD2 | CASSEWGGRDNEQFF | TGTGCCAGCAGTGAATGGGGGGGACGGGACAATGAGCAGTTCTTC
. | TRBJ2-5 | TRBV7-9 | TRBD1 | CASSLRDRQETQYF | TGTGCCAGCAGCTTAAGGGACAGGCAAGAGACCCAGTACTTC
medium-sized | TRBJ2-3 | TRBV7-2 | TRBD1 | CASSNRQGAGDTQYF | TGTGCCAGCAGCAACCGACAGGGGGCCGGAGATACGCAGTATTTT
few | TRBJ1-1 | TRBV20-1 | . | CSAREGRAFF | TGCAGTGCTAGAGAAGGGAGAGCTTTCTTT
. | TRBJ2-1 | TRBV30 | TRBD2 | CAWSPGLAGSWQFF | TGTGCCTGGAGTCCTGGACTAGCGGGGAGCTGGCAGTTCTTC
few | TRBJ1-2 | TRBV4-1 | . | CASSPHRDSGGYTF | TGTGCCAGCAGCCCCCACAGGGATTCGGGTGGCTACACCTTC
. | TRBJ2-7 | TRBV2 | TRBD1 | CASSAVGQAYEQYF | TGTGCCAGCAGTGCCGTCGGACAGGCCTACGAGCAGTACTTC
. | TRBJ2-3 | TRBV9 | TRBD1 | CASSLRRGLTDTQYF | TGTGCCAGCAGCCTCAGAAGGGGGCTAACAGATACGCAGTATTTT
. | TRBJ1-6 | TRBV30 | . | CAGTEHGSLPSSPLHF | TGTGCCGGAACCGAACACGGGAGCCTTCCGAGTTCACCCCTCCACTTT
few | TRBJ2-5 | TRBV4-2 | . | CASSQGLLGETQYF | TGTGCCAGCAGCCAAGGATTACTAGGAGAGACCCAGTACTTC
. | TRBJ2-1 | TRBV29-1 | . | CSALGTHPVGFF | TGCAGCGCCTTGGGGACGCACCCCGTGGGGTTCTTC
few | TRBJ2-7 | TRBV4-1 | . | CASSQEVKGLREQYF | TGCGCCAGCAGCCAAGAAGTTAAAGGGCTTCGGGAGCAGTACTTC
. | TRBJ1-4 | TRBV29-1 | . | CSAKKGRPNEKLFF | TGCAGCGCCAAAAAGGGACGGCCGAATGAAAAACTGTTTTTT
few | TRBJ1-1 | TRBV14 | TRBD1 | CASSRQGYTEAFF | TGTGCCAGCAGCCGACAGGGTTACACTGAAGCTTTCTTT
few | TRBJ2-3 | TRBV11-1 | . | CASSMRTTDTQYF | TGTGCCAGCAGCATGAGAACCACAGATACGCAGTATTTT
. | TRBJ1-1 | TRBV5-1 | . | CASSGRPPRTEAFF | TGCGCCAGCAGCGGACGGCCCCCTAGAACTGAAGCTTTCTTT
many | TRBJ2-4 | TRBV9 | TRBD2 | CASSPTGGHLAKNIQYF | TGTGCCAGCAGCCCAACGGGAGGGCACCTAGCCAAAAACATTCAGTACTTC
few | TRBJ1-5 | TRBV7-2 | . | CASSLARMQPQHF | TGTGCCAGCAGCTTAGCTCGGATGCAGCCCCAGCATTTT
few | TRBJ1-4 | TRBV2 | . | CASNYFEKLFF | TGTGCCAGCAACTACTTTGAAAAACTGTTTTTT
. | TRBJ2-7 | TRBV18 | . | CASSPQRDEQYF | TGTGCCAGCTCACCCCAGAGAGACGAGCAGTACTTC
few | TRBJ1-1 | TRBV2 | . | CASIFNSGNTEAFF | TGTGCCAGCATTTTTAATTCCGGGAACACTGAAGCTTTCTTT
. | TRBJ2-7 | TRBV6-5 | TRBD1 | CASSYAGGSYEQYF | TGTGCCAGCAGTTACGCAGGGGGATCGTACGAGCAGTACTTC
. | TRBJ2-3 | TRBV6-4 | . | CASSLDRGDTQYF | TGTGCCAGCAGCTTGGACAGAGGAGATACGCAGTATTTT
few | TRBJ2-2 | TRBV7-2 | . | CASSSTAGLTGELFF | TGTGCCAGCAGCTCCACGGCAGGGCTCACCGGGGAGCTGTTTTTT
. | TRBJ2-5 | TRBV30 | TRBD1 | CAWSVGQGVIETQYF | TGTGCCTGGAGTGTCGGACAGGGCGTAATAGAGACCCAGTACTTC
many | TRBJ2-1 | TRBV7-9 | . | CASSLDRVQFF | TGTGCCAGCAGCTTAGATAGGGTGCAGTTCTTC
few | TRBJ1-1 | TRBV30 | . | CAWREAVEAFF | TGTGCCTGGAGAGAAGCTGTCGAAGCTTTCTTT
. | TRBJ1-3 | TRBV25-1 | TRBD1 | CASSADREAGNTIYF | TGTGCCAGCAGTGCGGACAGGGAAGCTGGAAACACCATATATTTT
. | TRBJ2-5 | TRBV10-3 | TRBD2 | CAISEWLAGEETQYF | TGTGCCATCAGTGAGTGGCTAGCGGGAGAAGAGACCCAGTACTTC
. | TRBJ2-6 | TRBV6-1 | . | CASNDWVAGANVLTF | TGTGCCAGCAATGATTGGGTTGCTGGGGCCAACGTCCTGACTTTC
. | TRBJ1-1 | TRBV6-5 | . | CASRYPSGGNAEAFF | TGTGCCAGCAGATACCCCAGTGGGGGGAACGCTGAAGCTTTCTTT
. | TRBJ2-2 | TRBV7-2 | TRBD1 | CASSVPKRDRIGTGELFF | TGTGCCAGCAGCGTACCCAAGAGGGACAGAATTGGGACCGGGGAGCTGTTTTTT
few | TRBJ1-1 | TRBV12-5 | . | CASGPSTTEAFF | TGTGCTAGTGGTCCCTCCACGACAGAAGCTTTCTTT
few | TRBJ1-3 | TRBV5-1 | . | CASSQASSGNTIYF | TGCGCCAGCAGCCAGGCAAGCTCTGGAAACACCATATATTTT
few | TRBJ1-2 | TRBV11-2 | . | CASSLVGLYGYTF | TGTGCCAGCAGCTTAGTGGGACTTTATGGCTACACCTTC
. | TRBJ2-3 | TRBV7-3 | TRBD2 | CASSEGLAGDTQYF | TGTGCCAGCAGCGAAGGACTAGCTGGGGATACGCAGTATTTT
. | TRBJ2-7 | TRBV5-1 | . | CASSLGDRGAANSYEQYF | TGCGCCAGCAGCTTGGGCGATAGAGGGGCAGCAAACTCCTACGAGCAGTACTTC
few | TRBJ1-1 | TRBV7-9 | TRBD1 | CASSDGTGVTEAFF | TGTGCCAGCAGTGACGGGACAGGGGTCACTGAAGCTTTCTTT
few | TRBJ2-1 | TRBV5-6 | . | CASSPGTPAYNEQFF | TGTGCCAGCAGTCCCGGGACACCAGCCTACAATGAGCAGTTCTTC
few | TRBJ2-7 | TRBV4-1 | . | CASSQMGLGPYEQYF | TGCGCCAGCAGCCAGATGGGACTCGGCCCCTACGAGCAGTACTTC
. | TRBJ1-2 | TRBV5-4 | . | CASSSKGAYGYTF | TGTGCCAGCAGCTCGAAAGGGGCCTATGGCTACACCTTC
. | TRBJ2-2 | TRBV29-1 | . | CSVQNTGELFF | TGCAGCGTGCAGAACACCGGGGAGCTGTTTTTT
. | TRBJ2-6 | TRBV5-1 | . | CASSASGANVLTF | TGCGCCAGCAGCGCTTCAGGGGCCAACGTCCTGACTTTC
few | TRBJ2-1 | TRBV7-3 | TRBD2 | CASSSFWTSAYNEQFF | TGTGCCAGCAGCTCTTTCTGGACTAGCGCCTACAATGAGCAGTTCTTC
many | TRBJ2-3 | TRBV7-9 | TRBD2 | CASSPTSGPHF | TGTGCCAGCAGCCCGACTAGCGGGCCTCATTTT
few | TRBJ2-5 | TRBV19 | TRBD1 | CASSETGGKTQYF | TGTGCCAGTAGTGAGACAGGGGGGAAGACCCAGTACTTC
. | TRBJ2-7 | TRBV30 | . | CAWNQGTYEQYF | TGTGCCTGGAATCAGGGCACCTACGAGCAGTACTTC
few | TRBJ2-1 | TRBV5-1 | TRBD2 | CASSLLAGANNEQFF | TGCGCCAGCAGCTTACTAGCGGGGGCAAACAATGAGCAGTTCTTC
. | TRBJ1-5 | TRBV19 | . | CASTPTGGPSQPQHF | TGTGCCAGTACCCCGACGGGGGGCCCTAGTCAGCCCCAGCATTTT
few | TRBJ2-7 | TRBV5-1 | TRBD1 | CASSSGTGHYEQYF | TGCGCCAGCAGCTCCGGGACAGGGCACTACGAGCAGTACTTC
few | TRBJ2-3 | TRBV10-3 | . | CATQASTDTQYF | TGTGCCACTCAAGCTAGCACAGATACGCAGTATTTT
. | TRBJ2-7 | TRBV28 | TRBD1 | CASSSPGQGPYEQYF | TGTGCCAGCAGTTCCCCGGGACAGGGACCCTACGAGCAGTACTTC
few | TRBJ1-4 | TRBV18 | . | CASSPINAGDEKLFF | TGTGCCAGCTCACCAATTAACGCGGGGGATGAAAAACTGTTTTTT
few | TRBJ2-5 | TRBV5-4 | TRBD2 | CASSLVSSGGRETQYF | TGTGCCAGCAGCTTGGTCAGTAGCGGGGGCCGAGAGACCCAGTACTTC
. | TRBJ1-2 | TRBV25-1 | . | CASSGRGANYGYTF | TGTGCCAGCAGTGGCCGGGGAGCGAACTATGGCTACACCTTC
. | TRBJ2-3 | TRBV7-8 | . | CASSLESGPTDTQYF | TGTGCCAGCAGCTTAGAAAGCGGACCCACAGATACGCAGTATTTT
. | TRBJ1-1 | TRBV6-6 | . | CASSYGGTSNTEAFF | TGTGCCAGCAGTTATGGGGGGACATCGAACACTGAAGCTTTCTTT